This section outlines one T cell receptor beta chain sequence together with its context. Assay used: immunoSEQ multiplex PCR; TCRdb lists only in-frame clones, some missing. The repertoire holds roughly 68,000 clones, roughly 92% seen once, with 4.7% in the top ten. The data originate from a study of technical replicates of blood from a handful of donors. CDR1 is LNHNV and CDR2 is YYDKDF in the germline V gene (reference sequence). The CDR3 is 13 residues long. V was shortened by 3 bases and J by 2 bases, with 7 bases between the two germline ends. This receptor was obtained from a human donor in good health. Some clones in this sample may be carry-over from other donors' samples. The source material was PBMCs. The J gene is TRBJ2-5, the V gene TRBV15, with D possibly being TRBD2 (5 bases). CDR3: CATSREAQETQYF. In DNA, the CDR3 is TGTGCCACCAGCAGGGAGGCACAAGAGACCCAGTACTTC.